This T cell receptor beta chain originates from a study of T cell clonotyping in hematopoietic cell transplantation. Points from the study as a whole: Higher Inverse Simpson Index values in graft donor and pretransplant recipient predicted broader posttransplant TCR diversity.

CDR3 size: 13 residues. With 7 bases removed from V and 5 bases from J, the gap between germline ends came to 15 bases. The germline V gene encodes CDR1 SEHNR and CDR2 FQNEAQ (reference sequence). This clone was recorded only once. As yet, its antigen is unknown. Assay: immunoSEQ multiplex PCR; the TCRdb copy retains only in-frame clones and omits some. The profile shows roughly 5,000 clones, around nine tenths of them singletons. The V and J genes are TRBV7-9 and TRBJ2-7; D unresolved. The sample here was peripheral blood mononuclear cells, taken 100 days after allogeneic stem cell transplant. The TCR was taken from a male patient aged 70 to 79 who had an allogeneic stem cell transplant from an unrelated donor, so T cells may come from the graft donor. Some clones in this sample may be carry-over from other donors' samples. CDR3 sequence (DNA): TGTGCCAGCACCAATGACCCCCAGAACGAGCAGTACTTC. It yields the protein CASTNDPQNEQYF. The variable domain in full, with the rest retrieved from reference TRBV7-9 and TRBJ2-7, is DTGVSQNPRHKITKRGQNVTFRCDPISEHNRLYWYRQTLGQGPEFLTYFQNEAQLEKSRLLSDRFSAERPKGSFSTLEIQRTEQGDSAMYLCASTNDPQNEQYFGPGTRLTVT.